Shown below are 2 T cell receptor beta chains from a single sample sequenced in a study of breast tumors, draining lymph nodes, adjacent tissues. Axillary draining lymph nodes of breast cancer patients supplied the node samples. One entry per CDR3 protein, called by TCRdb with MiXCR from the multiplex PCR reads. The table records 100,000 to 150,000 distinct CDR3 sequences, 20% to 25% of them present only once. Sequencing used axillary lymph node tissue. These receptors were collected from a female donor with breast cancer. Some clones in this sample may be carry-over from other donors' samples.

As regards this clonotype: A much larger clone sits a single nucleotide away, making a read error possible. The chain carries TRBV19 and TRBJ2-1; 9 nucleotides match TRBD2. Germline V gene sequence: CDR1 LNHDA, CDR2 SQIVND (reference sequence). The CDR3 covers 14 residues. V lost 3 bases and J lost 9; bases outside the gene matches: 6. The CDR3 reads CASSITGLAREQFF. The CDR3 region has the DNA TGTGCCAGTAGTATTACCGGACTAGCGCGTGAGCAGTTCTTC.

With respect to this clonotype: A read error is possible here, since a much larger clone lies one base away. As DNA, the CDR3 is TGTGCCAGCAGCCTCAGGGGGTTTACAGGGGGTACGCAGTATTTT. Its protein product is CASSLRGFTGGTQYF. V usage is TRBV7-8 and J usage is TRBJ2-3; 8 nucleotides align to TRBD1. V was clipped by 5 bases and J by 8 bases; unmatched bases: 12. CDR3 length: 15 amino acids. Germline V gene lookup returns CDR1 SGHVS and CDR2 FQNEAQ. Full variable domain (outside the CDR3, taken from reference TRBV7-8 and TRBJ2-3): GAGVSQSPRYKVAKRGQDVALRCDPISGHVSLFWYQQALGQGPEFLTYFQNEAQLDKSGLPSDRFFAERPEGSVSTLKIQRTQQEDSAVYLCASSLRGFTGGTQYFGPGTRLTVL.